This TCR beta chain was sequenced during a study of T-cell memory formation after mild COVID-19. MiXCR, run by TCRdb on the 5' RACE reads, gives a single entry per CDR3 protein. The top ten clones hold around 8.1% of a sample with over 350,000 distinct CDR3 sequences, 20% to 25% of them seen once. Study-wide findings and caveats: Clones that contracted from day 15 to 85 had balanced CD4/CD8; later expanders were CD4+ biased.

A remark on this clonotype: Its specificity is unknown.

Germline V gene data show CDR1 as SGHRS and CDR2 as YFSETQ. This CDR3 region has 16 residues. After removal of 4 bases from V and 1 base from J, the junction contained 8 bases not matched to a gene. Sequencing used PBMCs or a T cell subset sorted from them (not recorded which). This TCR came from an adult woman who had mild COVID-19 (a few samples of this study predate the infection). Cell type and time point are not known. The chain carries TRBV5-1 and TRBJ2-3, with TRBD2 identical over 8 bases. CDR3 DNA: TGCGCCAGCAGCCCGGAGGGAGCGGGGGGCACAGATACGCAGTATTTT. Translated: CASSPEGAGGTDTQYF. The variable domain in full, with the rest retrieved from reference TRBV5-1 and TRBJ2-3, is KAGVTQTPRYLIKTRGQQVTLSCSPISGHRSVSWYQQTPGQGLQFLFEYFSETQRNKGNFPGRFSGRQFSNSRSEMNVSTLELGDSALYLCASSPEGAGGTDTQYFGPGTRLTVL.